This T cell receptor (beta chain) was recorded in a study of blood T cell repertoires in COVID-19. TCRdb's table, derived via immunoSEQ multiplex PCR, lists solely in-frame clones and lacks some. This table holds about 460,000 clones, 75% to 90% found once. Germline-derived CDR1 and CDR2 are SEHNR and FQNEAQ (reference sequence). Trimming took off 5 bases at V and 1 base at J, with 14 bases between the two ends. CDR3 length: 15 amino acids. A word on this clone: Different DNA sequences within this sample yield the same CDR3.

The sample comprised PBMCs or T cells enriched from blood (not recorded which). This rearrangement joins TRBV7-9 to TRBJ1-1, with a tentative D call TRBD1 (5 bases). The sequence was obtained from a woman in her sixties or seventies who had recovered from COVID-19. CDR3 amino acids: CASSPRQGGNTEAFF. The CDR3 DNA follows: TGTGCCAGCAGCCCCCGGCAGGGAGGGAACACTGAAGCTTTCTTT.